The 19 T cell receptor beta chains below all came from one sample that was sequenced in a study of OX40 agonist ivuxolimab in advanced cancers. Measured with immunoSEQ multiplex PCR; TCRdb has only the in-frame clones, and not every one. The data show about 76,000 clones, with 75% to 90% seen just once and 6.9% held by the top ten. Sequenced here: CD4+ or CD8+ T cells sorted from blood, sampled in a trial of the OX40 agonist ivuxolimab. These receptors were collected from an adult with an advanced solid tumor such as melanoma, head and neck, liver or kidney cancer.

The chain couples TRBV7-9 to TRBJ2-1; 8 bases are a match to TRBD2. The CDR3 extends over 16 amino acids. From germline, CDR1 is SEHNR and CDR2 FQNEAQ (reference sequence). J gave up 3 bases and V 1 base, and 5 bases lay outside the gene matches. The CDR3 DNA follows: TGTGCCAGCAGCTTAGTGGGGACTAGTTACTACAATGAGCAGTTCTTC. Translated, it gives CASSLVGTSYYNEQFF.

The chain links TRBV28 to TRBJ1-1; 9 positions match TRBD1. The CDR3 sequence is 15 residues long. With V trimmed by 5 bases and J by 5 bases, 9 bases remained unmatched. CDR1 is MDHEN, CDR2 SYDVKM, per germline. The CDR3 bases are TGTGCCAGCAGTGGGATGACAGGGGGTAAAACTGAAGCTTTCTTT. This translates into CASSGMTGGKTEAFF.

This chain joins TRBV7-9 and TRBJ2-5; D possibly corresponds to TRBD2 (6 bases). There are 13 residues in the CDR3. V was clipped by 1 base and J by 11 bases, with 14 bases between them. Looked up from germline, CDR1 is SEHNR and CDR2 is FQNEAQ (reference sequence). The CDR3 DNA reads TGTGCCAGCAGCTTAGTGAGCTCGGGGGAGCAGTACTTC. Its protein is CASSLVSSGEQYF.

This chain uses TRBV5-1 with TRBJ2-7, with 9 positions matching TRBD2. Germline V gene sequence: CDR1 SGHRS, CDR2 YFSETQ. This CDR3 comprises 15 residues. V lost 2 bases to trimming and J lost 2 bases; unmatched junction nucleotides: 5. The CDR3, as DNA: TGCGCCAGCAGCTTTAGCGGGGGAAGCGCCTACGAGCAGTACTTC. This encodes CASSFSGGSAYEQYF.

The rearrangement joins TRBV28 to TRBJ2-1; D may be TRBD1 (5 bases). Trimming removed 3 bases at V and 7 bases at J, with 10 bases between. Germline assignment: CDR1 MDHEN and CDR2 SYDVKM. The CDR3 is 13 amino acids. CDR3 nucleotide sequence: TGTGCCAGCAGTTTGGGGCCAGGGAATGAGCAGTTCTTC. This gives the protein CASSLGPGNEQFF.

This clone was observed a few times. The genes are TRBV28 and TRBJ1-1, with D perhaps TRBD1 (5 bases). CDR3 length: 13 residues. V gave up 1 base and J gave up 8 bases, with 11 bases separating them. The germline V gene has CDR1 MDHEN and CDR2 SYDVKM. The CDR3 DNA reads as TGTGCCAGCAGTTTATCTTGGACACCAGAAGCTTTCTTT. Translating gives CASSLSWTPEAFF.

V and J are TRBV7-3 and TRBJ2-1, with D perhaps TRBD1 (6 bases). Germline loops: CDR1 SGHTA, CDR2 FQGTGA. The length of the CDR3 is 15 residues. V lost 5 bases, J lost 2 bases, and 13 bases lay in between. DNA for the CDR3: TGTGCCAGCAGCGCACAGGGTACAACCTACAATGAGCAGTTCTTC. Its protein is CASSAQGTTYNEQFF.

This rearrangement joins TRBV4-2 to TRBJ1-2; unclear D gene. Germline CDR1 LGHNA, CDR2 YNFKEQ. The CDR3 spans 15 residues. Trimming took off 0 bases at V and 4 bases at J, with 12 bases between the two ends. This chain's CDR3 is CASSQDFGVGYGYTF. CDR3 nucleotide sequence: TGTGCCAGCAGCCAAGACTTCGGGGTAGGCTATGGCTACACCTTC.

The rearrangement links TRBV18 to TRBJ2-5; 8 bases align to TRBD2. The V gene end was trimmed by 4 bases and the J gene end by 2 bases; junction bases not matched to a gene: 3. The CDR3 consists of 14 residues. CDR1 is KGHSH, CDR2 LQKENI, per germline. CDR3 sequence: CASSLLAAQETQYF. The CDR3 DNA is TGTGCCAGCTCACTACTAGCGGCTCAAGAGACCCAGTACTTC.

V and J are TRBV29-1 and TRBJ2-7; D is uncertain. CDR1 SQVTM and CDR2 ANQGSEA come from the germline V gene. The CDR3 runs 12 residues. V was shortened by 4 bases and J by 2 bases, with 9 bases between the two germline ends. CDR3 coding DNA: TGCAGCGTTGGAGTCTCAGCCTACGAGCAGTACTTC. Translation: CSVGVSAYEQYF.

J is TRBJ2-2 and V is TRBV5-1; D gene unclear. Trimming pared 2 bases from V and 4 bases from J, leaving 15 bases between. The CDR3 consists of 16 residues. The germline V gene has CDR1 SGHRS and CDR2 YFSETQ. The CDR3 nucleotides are TGCGCCAGCAGCTTAATACCTCCGGCGCTCACCGGGGAGCTGTTTTTT. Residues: CASSLIPPALTGELFF. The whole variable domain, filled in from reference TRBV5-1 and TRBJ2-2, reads KAGVTQTPRYLIKTRGQQVTLSCSPISGHRSVSWYQQTPGQGLQFLFEYFSETQRNKGNFPGRFSGRQFSNSRSEMNVSTLELGDSALYLCASSLIPPALTGELFFGEGSRLTVL.

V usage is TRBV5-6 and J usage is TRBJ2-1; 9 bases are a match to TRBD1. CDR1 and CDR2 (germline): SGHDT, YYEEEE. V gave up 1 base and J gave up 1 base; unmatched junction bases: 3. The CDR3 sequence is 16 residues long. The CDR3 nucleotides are TGTGCCAGCAGCTTGCTGACAGGGGGTTCCTACAATGAGCAGTTCTTC. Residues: CASSLLTGGSYNEQFF.

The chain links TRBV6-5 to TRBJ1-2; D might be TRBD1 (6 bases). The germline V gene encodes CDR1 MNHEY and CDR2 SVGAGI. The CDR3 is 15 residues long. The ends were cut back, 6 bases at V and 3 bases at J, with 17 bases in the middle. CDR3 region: CASRLYSGADYGYTF. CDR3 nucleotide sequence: TGTGCCAGCAGGTTATATTCGGGGGCAGACTATGGCTACACCTTC.

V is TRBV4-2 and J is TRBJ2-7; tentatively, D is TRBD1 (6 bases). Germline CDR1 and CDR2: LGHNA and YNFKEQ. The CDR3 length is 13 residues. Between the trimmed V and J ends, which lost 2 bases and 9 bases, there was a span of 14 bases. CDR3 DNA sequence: TGTGCCAGCAGCCAAAACAGGGTTTCCTGGCAGTACTTC. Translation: CASSQNRVSWQYF.

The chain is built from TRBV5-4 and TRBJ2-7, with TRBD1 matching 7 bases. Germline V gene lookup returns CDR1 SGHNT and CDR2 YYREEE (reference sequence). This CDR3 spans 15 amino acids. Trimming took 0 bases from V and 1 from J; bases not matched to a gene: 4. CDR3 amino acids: CASSLAPGQSYEQYF. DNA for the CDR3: TGTGCCAGCAGCTTGGCCCCGGGACAGTCCTACGAGCAGTACTTC.

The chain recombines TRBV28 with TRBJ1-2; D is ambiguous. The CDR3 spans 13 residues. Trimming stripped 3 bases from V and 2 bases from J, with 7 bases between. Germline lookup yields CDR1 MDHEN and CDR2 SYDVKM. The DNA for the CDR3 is TGTGCCAGCAGTTTTGACGGGAACTATGGCTACACCTTC. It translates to CASSFDGNYGYTF.

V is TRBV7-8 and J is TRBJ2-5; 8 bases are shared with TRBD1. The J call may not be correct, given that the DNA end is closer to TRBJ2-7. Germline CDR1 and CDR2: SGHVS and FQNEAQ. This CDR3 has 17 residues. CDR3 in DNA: TGTGCCAGCAGCTCATTCTTCGGACAGGGAAGCTCCTACGAGCAGTACTTC. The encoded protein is CASSSFFGQGSSYEQYF.

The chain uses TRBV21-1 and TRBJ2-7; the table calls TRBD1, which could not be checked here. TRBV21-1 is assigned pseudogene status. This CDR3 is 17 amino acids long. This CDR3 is CASSKAIRTGPNYEQYF. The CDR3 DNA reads TGTGCCAGCAGCAAAGCGATTAGGACAGGGCCCAACTACGAGCAGTACTTC.

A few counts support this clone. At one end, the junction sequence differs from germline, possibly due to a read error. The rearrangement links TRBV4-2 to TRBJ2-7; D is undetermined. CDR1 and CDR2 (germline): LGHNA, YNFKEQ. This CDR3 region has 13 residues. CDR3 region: CASSPRRSYEPYF. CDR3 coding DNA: TGTGCCAGCAGCCCACGCCGGTCCTACGAGCCGTACTTC.